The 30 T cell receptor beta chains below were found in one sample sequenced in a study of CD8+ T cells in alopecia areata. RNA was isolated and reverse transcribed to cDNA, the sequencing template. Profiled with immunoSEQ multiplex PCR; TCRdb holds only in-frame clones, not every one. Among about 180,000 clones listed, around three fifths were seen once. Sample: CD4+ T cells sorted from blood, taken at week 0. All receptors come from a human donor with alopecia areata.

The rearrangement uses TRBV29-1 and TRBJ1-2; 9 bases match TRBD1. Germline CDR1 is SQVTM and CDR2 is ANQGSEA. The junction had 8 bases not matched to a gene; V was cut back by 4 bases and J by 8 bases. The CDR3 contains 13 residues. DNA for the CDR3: TGCAGCGTTGCCCCGGGACAGGGCCGCGGCTACACCTTC. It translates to CSVAPGQGRGYTF.

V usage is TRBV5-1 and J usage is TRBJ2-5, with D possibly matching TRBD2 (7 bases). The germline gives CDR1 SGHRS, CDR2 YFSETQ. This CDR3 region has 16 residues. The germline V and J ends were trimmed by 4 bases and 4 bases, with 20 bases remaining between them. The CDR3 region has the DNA TGCGCCAGCAGCCCTCCGGCTGGGGGGGCTCCAGAGACCCAGTACTTC. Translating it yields CASSPPAGGAPETQYF.

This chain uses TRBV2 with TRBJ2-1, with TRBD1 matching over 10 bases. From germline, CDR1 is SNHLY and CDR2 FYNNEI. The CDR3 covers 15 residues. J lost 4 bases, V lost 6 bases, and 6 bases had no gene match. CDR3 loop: CASSATGGSYNEQFF. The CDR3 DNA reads TGTGCCAGCAGCGCGACAGGGGGCTCGTACAATGAGCAGTTCTTC.

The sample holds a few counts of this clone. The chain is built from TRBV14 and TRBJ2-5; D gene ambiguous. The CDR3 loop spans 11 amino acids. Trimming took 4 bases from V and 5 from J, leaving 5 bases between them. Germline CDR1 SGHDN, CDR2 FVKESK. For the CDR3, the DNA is TGTGCCAGCAGCCTCAGTGAGACCCAGTACTTC. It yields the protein CASSLSETQYF.

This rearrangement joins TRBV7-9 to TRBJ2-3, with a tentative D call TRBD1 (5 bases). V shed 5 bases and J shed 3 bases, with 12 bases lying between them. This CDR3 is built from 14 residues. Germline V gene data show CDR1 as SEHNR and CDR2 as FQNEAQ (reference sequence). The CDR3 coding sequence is TGTGCCAGCAGCAAAAAGGGGTCGACAGATACGCAGTATTTT. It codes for CASSKKGSTDTQYF.

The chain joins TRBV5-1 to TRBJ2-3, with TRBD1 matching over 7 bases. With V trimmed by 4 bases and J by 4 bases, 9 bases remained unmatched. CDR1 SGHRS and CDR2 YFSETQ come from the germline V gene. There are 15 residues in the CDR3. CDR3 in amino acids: CASSRQGLIPDTQYF. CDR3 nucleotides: TGCGCCAGCAGCCGACAGGGATTGATACCAGATACGCAGTATTTT.

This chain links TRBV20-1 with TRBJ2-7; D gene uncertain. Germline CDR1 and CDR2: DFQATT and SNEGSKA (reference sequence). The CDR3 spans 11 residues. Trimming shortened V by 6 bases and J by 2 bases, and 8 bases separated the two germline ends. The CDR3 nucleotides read TGCAGTGCCTTCTGGGCCTACGAGCAGTACTTC. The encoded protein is CSAFWAYEQYF.

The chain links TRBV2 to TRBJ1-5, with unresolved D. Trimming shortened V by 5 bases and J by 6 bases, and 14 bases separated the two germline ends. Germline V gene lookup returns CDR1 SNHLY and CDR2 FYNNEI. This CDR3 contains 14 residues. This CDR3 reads CASSPDPIGQPQHF. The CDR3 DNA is TGTGCCAGCAGTCCCGATCCCATAGGTCAGCCCCAGCATTTT.

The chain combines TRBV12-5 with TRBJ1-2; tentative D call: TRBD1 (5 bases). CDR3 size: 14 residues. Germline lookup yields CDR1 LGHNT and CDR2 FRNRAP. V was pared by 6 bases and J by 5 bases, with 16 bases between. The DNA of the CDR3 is TGTGCTAGTGGACCATCCGGGACCCCGTATGGCTACACCTTC. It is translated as CASGPSGTPYGYTF.

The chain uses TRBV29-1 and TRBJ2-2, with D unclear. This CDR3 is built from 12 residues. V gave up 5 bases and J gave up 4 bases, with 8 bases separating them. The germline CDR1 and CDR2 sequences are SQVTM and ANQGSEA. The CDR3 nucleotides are TGCAGCGTTACCAGAGGCACCGGGGAGCTGTTTTTT. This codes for CSVTRGTGELFF.

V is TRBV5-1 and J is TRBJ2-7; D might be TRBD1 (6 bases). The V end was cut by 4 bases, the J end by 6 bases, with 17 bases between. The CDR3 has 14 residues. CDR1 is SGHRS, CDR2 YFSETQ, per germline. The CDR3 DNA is TGCGCCAGCAGCGTCCGGACAGCCACCTCCGAGCAGTACTTC. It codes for CASSVRTATSEQYF.

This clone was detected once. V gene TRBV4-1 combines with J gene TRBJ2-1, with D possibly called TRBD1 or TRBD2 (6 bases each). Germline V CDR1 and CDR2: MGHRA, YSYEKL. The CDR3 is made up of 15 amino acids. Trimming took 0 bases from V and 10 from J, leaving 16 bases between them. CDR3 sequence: CASSQEGAGWREQFF. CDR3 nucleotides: TGCGCCAGCAGCCAAGAGGGGGCGGGGTGGAGGGAGCAGTTCTTC.

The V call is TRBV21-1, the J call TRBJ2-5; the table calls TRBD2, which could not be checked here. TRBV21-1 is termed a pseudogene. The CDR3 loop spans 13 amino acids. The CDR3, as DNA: TGTGCCAGCAGCAAAGGACCCGGGGAGACCCAGTACTTC. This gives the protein CASSKGPGETQYF.

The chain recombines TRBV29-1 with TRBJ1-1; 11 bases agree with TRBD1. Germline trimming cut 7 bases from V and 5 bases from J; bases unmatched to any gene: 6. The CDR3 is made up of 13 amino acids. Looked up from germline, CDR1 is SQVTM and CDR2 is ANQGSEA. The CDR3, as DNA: TGCAGCGCGCCCGGGACAGGGGGTACTGAAGCTTTCTTT. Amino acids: CSAPGTGGTEAFF.

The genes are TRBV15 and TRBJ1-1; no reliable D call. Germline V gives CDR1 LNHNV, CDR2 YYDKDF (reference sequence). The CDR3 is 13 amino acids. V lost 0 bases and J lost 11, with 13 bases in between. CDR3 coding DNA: TGTGCCACCAGCAGAGATGTGGCTAGGGTGGCTTTCTTT. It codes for CATSRDVARVAFF.

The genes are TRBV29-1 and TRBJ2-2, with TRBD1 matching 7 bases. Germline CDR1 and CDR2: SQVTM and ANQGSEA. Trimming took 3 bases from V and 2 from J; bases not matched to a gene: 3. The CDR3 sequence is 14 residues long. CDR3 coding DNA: TGCAGCGTTGATAGACAGGGAAACACCGGGGAGCTGTTTTTT. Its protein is CSVDRQGNTGELFF.

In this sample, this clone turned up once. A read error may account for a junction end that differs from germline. CDR3 residues: CATSRDRVQGEIF. The CDR3 region has the DNA TGTGCCACCAGCAGAGATAGGGTCCAGGGAGAAATTTTT. The chain employs TRBV15 and TRBJ2-2; either TRBD1 or TRBD2 may fit D (5 bases each). Germline V gene sequence: CDR1 LNHNV, CDR2 YYDKDF (reference sequence). There are 13 residues in the CDR3.

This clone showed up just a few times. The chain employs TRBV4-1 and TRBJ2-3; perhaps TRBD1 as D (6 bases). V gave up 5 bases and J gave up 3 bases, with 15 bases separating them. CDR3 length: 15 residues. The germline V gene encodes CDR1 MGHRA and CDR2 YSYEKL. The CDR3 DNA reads TGCGCCAGCAGCGCACCGGGACACCCTACAGATACGCAGTATTTT. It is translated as CASSAPGHPTDTQYF.

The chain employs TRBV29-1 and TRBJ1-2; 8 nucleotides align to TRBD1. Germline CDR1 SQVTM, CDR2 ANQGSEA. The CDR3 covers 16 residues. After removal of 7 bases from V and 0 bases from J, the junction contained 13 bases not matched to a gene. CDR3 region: CSGPGQEGDSNYGYTF. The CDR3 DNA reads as TGCAGCGGCCCGGGACAGGAGGGTGACTCTAACTATGGCTACACCTTC.

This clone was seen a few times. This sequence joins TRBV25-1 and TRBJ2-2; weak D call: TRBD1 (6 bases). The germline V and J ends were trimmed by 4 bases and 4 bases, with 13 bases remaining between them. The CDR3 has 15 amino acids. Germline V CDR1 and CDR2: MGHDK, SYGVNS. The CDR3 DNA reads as TGTGCCAGCAGTGGGACTTACAGGGCCACCGGGGAGCTGTTTTTT. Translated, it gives CASSGTYRATGELFF.

The CDR3 DNA sequence: TGTGCCAGCAGCCGCTCGCTGGGAGCGGCTTCCTACGAGCAGTACTTC. Translated: CASSRSLGAASYEQYF. The chain couples TRBV4-2 to TRBJ2-7; a possible D gene is TRBD2 (5 bases). This CDR3 contains 16 residues. Germline values: CDR1 LGHNA, CDR2 YNFKEQ. Between the trimmed V and J ends, which lost 4 bases and 1 base, there was a span of 17 bases.

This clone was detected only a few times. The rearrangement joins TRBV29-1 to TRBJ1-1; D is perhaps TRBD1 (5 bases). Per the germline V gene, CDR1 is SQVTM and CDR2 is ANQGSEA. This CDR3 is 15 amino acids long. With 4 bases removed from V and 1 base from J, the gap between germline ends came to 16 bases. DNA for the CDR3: TGCAGCGTTGCCCCGTGGTTACAGGAGAACACTGAAGCTTTCTTT. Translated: CSVAPWLQENTEAFF.

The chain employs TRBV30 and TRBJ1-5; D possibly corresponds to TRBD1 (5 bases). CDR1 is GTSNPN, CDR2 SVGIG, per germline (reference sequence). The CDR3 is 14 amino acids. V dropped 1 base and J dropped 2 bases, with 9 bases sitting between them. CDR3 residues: CAWSGGVRNQPQHF. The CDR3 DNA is TGTGCCTGGAGTGGAGGGGTTCGCAATCAGCCCCAGCATTTT. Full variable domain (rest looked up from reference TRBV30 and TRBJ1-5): SQTIHQWPATLVQPVGSPLSLECTVEGTSNPNLYWYRQAAGRGLQLLFYSVGIGQISSEVPQNLSASRPQDRQFILSSKKLLLSDSGFYLCAWSGGVRNQPQHFGDGTRLSIL.

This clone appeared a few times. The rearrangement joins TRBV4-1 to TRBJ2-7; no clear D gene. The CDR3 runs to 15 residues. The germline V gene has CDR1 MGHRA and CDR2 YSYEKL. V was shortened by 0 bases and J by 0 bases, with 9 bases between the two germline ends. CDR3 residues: CASSQEGVHSYEQYF. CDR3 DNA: TGCGCCAGCAGCCAAGAGGGTGTTCACTCCTACGAGCAGTACTTC.

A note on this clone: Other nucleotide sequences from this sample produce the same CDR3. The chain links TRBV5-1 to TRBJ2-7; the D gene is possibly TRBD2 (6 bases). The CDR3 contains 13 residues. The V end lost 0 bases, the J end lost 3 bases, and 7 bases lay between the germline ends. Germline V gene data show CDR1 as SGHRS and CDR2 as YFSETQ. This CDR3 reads CASSLVGSYEQYF. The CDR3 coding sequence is TGCGCCAGCAGCTTGGTCGGGAGCTACGAGCAGTACTTC.

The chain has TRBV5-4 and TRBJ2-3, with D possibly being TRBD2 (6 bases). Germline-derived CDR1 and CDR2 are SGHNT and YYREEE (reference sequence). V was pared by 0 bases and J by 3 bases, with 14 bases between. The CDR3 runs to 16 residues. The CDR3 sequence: CASSLGGRRGTDTQYF. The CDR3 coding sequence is TGTGCCAGCAGCTTGGGGGGCAGGAGGGGAACAGATACGCAGTATTTT.

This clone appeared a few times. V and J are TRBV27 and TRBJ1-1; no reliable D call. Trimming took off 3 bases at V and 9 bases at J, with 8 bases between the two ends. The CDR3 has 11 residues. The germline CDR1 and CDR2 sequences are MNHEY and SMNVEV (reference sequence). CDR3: CASSFAGQAFF. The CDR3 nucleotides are TGTGCCAGCAGTTTTGCTGGACAAGCTTTCTTT.

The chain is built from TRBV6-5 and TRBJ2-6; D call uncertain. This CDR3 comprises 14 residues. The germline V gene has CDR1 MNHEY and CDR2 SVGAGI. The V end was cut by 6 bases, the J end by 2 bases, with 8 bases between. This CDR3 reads CASRMTAGANVLTF. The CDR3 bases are TGTGCCAGCAGGATGACGGCTGGGGCCAACGTCCTGACTTTC.

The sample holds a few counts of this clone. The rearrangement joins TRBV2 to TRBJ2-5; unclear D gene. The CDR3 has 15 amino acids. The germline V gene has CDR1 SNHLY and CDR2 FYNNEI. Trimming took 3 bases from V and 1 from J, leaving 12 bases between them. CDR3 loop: CASSEDRAAQETQYF. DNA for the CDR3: TGTGCCAGCAGTGAGGATCGGGCGGCCCAAGAGACCCAGTACTTC.

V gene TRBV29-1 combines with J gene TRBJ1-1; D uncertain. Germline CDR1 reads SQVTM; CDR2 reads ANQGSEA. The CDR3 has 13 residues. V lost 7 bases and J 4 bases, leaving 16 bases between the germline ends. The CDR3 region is CSGEKVGGTEAFF. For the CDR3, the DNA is TGCAGCGGCGAAAAAGTGGGTGGCACTGAAGCTTTCTTT.